These T cell receptor beta chains were read from a single sample in a study of T cell repertoires in cytomegalovirus infection. One entry per CDR3 protein results from TCRdb running MiXCR on the reads. The repertoire has about 400,000 distinct CDR3 sequences, around 18% of them found once; the top ten carry under 9%. Input material: PBMCs. Every receptor here comes from a human donor in good health (CMV status not recorded). Some clones in this sample may be carry-over from other donors' samples. The CDR3 runs from the conserved cysteine through the conserved F or W. A D gene is named only where the DNA matches it firmly. A row's size may be missing; if present it is once, few, many or a size class.

d_call	j_call	clone_size	v_call	cdr3_nt	cdr3_aa
TRBD1	TRBJ1-4	-	TRBV12-3/TRBV12-4	TGTGCCAGCAGCTATACAGGGGTGACTGAAAAACTGTTTTTT	CASSYTGVTEKLFF
-	TRBJ1-1	many	TRBV4-1	TGCGCCAGCAGCCAAGGCGGCCACACTGAAGCTTTCTTT	CASSQGGHTEAFF
-	TRBJ1-1	few	TRBV10-3	TGTGCCATCAGTGAGTCGACGGGCCGGGAGCATTTCTTT	CAISESTGREHFF
-	TRBJ2-7	many	TRBV6-2/TRBV6-3	TGTGCCAGCACCTCGCGATACGGGACTTCCCACGAGCAGTACTTC	CASTSRYGTSHEQYF
-	TRBJ2-1	-	TRBV6-5	TGTGCCAGCAGCACGACTAGAGTCCCCTCGAGCTCCTACAATGAGCAGTTCTTC	CASSTTRVPSSSYNEQFF
-	TRBJ2-5	-	TRBV20-1	TGCAGTGCCCATCATCGGGCTAGGCAAGAGACCCAGTACTTC	CSAHHRARQETQYF
-	TRBJ2-1	few	TRBV28	TGTGCCAGCAGGGCCCGCTCAAGGGGAAATGAGCAGTTCTTC	CASRARSRGNEQFF
TRBD2	TRBJ2-1	-	TRBV27	TGTGCCAGCAGTTCGGGGGAGGGGATACCCTACAATGAGCAGTTCTTC	CASSSGEGIPYNEQFF
-	TRBJ2-1	few	TRBV11-1	TGTGCCAGCAGTTTGACTAATACAGGTTACAATGAGCAGTTCTTC	CASSLTNTGYNEQFF
-	TRBJ1-1	few	TRBV12-3/TRBV12-4	TGTGCCAGCAGTCTCCAGGCGGAGGGTCGAGCTTTCTTT	CASSLQAEGRAFF
-	TRBJ2-3	-	TRBV2	TGTGCCAGCAGCCTGACTAGGAGCACAGATACGCAGTATTTT	CASSLTRSTDTQYF
-	TRBJ1-1	few	TRBV28	TGTGCCAGCAGCCCCCCCCTCGGGGTGAACACTGAAGCTTTCTTT	CASSPPLGVNTEAFF
-	TRBJ1-6	few	TRBV12-3/TRBV12-4	TGTGCCAGCAGTTTACCGGGCAGGAATTCACCCCTCCACTTT	CASSLPGRNSPLHF
-	TRBJ2-1	many	TRBV6-5	TGTGCCAGCAGACTTTCAGTTTTGGATGAGCAGTTCTTC	CASRLSVLDEQFF
-	TRBJ2-5	-	TRBV2	TGTGCCAGCAGTGAGAACGTGGGGCGCCGAGAGACCCAGTACTTC	CASSENVGRRETQYF
-	TRBJ1-2	-	TRBV7-2	TGTGCCAGCAGCCACGGGCCGCCGACGGACTATGGCTACACCTTC	CASSHGPPTDYGYTF
-	TRBJ2-3	-	TRBV18	TGTGCCAGCTCACGGGATGGTGGCACAGATACGCAGTATTTT	CASSRDGGTDTQYF
TRBD2	TRBJ2-2	-	TRBV4-3	TGCGCCAGCAGCCAAGGTTTTTCTAGCGGGAGAATTTCCACCGGGGAGCTGTTTTTT	CASSQGFSSGRISTGELFF
-	TRBJ1-1	-	TRBV5-4	TGTGCCAGCAGACGGACCCCCAGAGACACTGAAGCTTTCTTT	CASRRTPRDTEAFF
TRBD2	TRBJ2-7	few	TRBV7-2	TGTGCCAGCAGCTTAGCCCTAGGGCCACTAGCGTCCTACGAGCAGTACTTC	CASSLALGPLASYEQYF
-	TRBJ1-1	many	TRBV7-6	TGTGCCAGCAGCGTCAATTCACAGAGCGCTGAAGCTTTCTTT	CASSVNSQSAEAFF
-	TRBJ1-1	many	TRBV7-2	TGTGCCAGCAGCCCCCGATCTGAAGCTTTCTTT	CASSPRSEAFF
-	TRBJ2-2	many	TRBV7-8	TGTGCCAGCAGCTCCGGGATGAGTGCGACCGGGGAGCTGTTTTTT	CASSSGMSATGELFF
TRBD1	TRBJ1-2	many	TRBV7-2	TGTGCCAGCAGCCCCACGGGACAGAAAAACTATGGCTACACCTTC	CASSPTGQKNYGYTF
-	TRBJ1-1	few	TRBV7-9	TGTGCCAGCAGCTTAGGTGGGGAAGCTGAAGCTTTCTTT	CASSLGGEAEAFF
-	TRBJ1-5	-	TRBV20-1	TGCAGTGGCTTACAGGGCCCAAATCAGCCCCAGCATTTT	CSGLQGPNQPQHF
TRBD2	TRBJ2-1	-	TRBV6-4	TGTGCCAGCAGTTTAGCGGGAGGGTTTTACAATGAGCAGTTCTTC	CASSLAGGFYNEQFF
TRBD2	TRBJ2-1	-	TRBV10-3	TGTGCCATCAGAGGACTAGCGGGCGGAGACAATGAGCAGTTCTTC	CAIRGLAGGDNEQFF
TRBD2	TRBJ2-1	few	TRBV5-1	TGCGCCAGCAGTATGACAGCGGGAAACAATGAGCAGTTCTTC	CASSMTAGNNEQFF
TRBD2	TRBJ2-7	-	TRBV12-3/TRBV12-4	TGTGCCAGCAGTCTACCCCCGACTACCAGCGGGAGGAACGAGCAGTACTTC	CASSLPPTTSGRNEQYF
-	TRBJ2-7	many	TRBV7-2	TGTGCCAGCAGCTTAGCCCAGGGTGGCGAGCAGTACTTC	CASSLAQGGEQYF
-	TRBJ1-4	many	TRBV7-8	TGTGCCAGCCAAAAAAGCCGAGTGTTCAGGGGAGATACAACTAATGAAAAACTGTTTTTT	CASQKSRVFRGDTTNEKLFF
TRBD2	TRBJ2-3	many	TRBV6-1	TGTGCCAGCAGTGAACTAGCGGGGGGGCCCAATACGCAGTATTTT	CASSELAGGPNTQYF
TRBD2	TRBJ2-1	many	TRBV20-1	TGCAGTGCTCTACGGACTAGCGGGAATGAGGAGCAGTTCTTC	CSALRTSGNEEQFF
TRBD2	TRBJ2-7	few	TRBV9	TGTGCCAGCAGCGTTGGCCCTACTAGCGGGAGATCCTACGAGCAGTACTTC	CASSVGPTSGRSYEQYF
TRBD2	TRBJ2-3	few	TRBV15	TGTGCCACCAGCATCGTACTAGCGGTCGAGACCGACACAGATACGCAGTATTTT	CATSIVLAVETDTDTQYF
-	TRBJ1-1	many	TRBV7-2	TGTGCCAGCAGCTCGGACACATTGAACACTGAAGCTTTCTTT	CASSSDTLNTEAFF
-	TRBJ1-2	-	TRBV24-1	TGTGCCACCAGTGCCGCCAGATATGGCTACACCTTC	CATSAARYGYTF
TRBD2	TRBJ2-3	many	TRBV11-3	TGTGCCAGCAGCTTTAGCGGGGGGATGGATACGCAGTATTTT	CASSFSGGMDTQYF
-	TRBJ1-3	-	TRBV15	TGTGCCACCAGCAGCTTCGGGAACACCATATATTTT	CATSSFGNTIYF
-	TRBJ2-5	few	TRBV2	TGTGCCAGCAGTGTATTCGGACAAGAGACCCAGTACTTC	CASSVFGQETQYF
-	TRBJ2-2	-	TRBV28	TGTGCCAGCAGTCCCAGGGTGGGGGCCGGGGAGCTGTTTTTT	CASSPRVGAGELFF
TRBD2	TRBJ2-7	-	TRBV15	TGTGCCACCAGCTCCGGACTAGCGGTAGCCTACGAGCAGTACTTC	CATSSGLAVAYEQYF
-	TRBJ1-5	-	TRBV19	TGTGCCAGTAGTATAGGCCCTTTAAGCGTGCACCATCAGCCCCAGCATTTT	CASSIGPLSVHHQPQHF
TRBD2	TRBJ2-4	few	TRBV6-5	TGTGCCAGCAGTTACTCGGCGACTAGCCTCAGAAACATTCAGTACTTC	CASSYSATSLRNIQYF
-	TRBJ2-1	-	TRBV12-3/TRBV12-4	TGTGCCAGCAGGCAGGCCCCGAACAATGAGCAGTTCTTC	CASRQAPNNEQFF
-	TRBJ2-1	-	TRBV6-2/TRBV6-3	TGTGCCAGCAGTTACTCGAGGGGGCGGGGGGCCTACAATGAGCAGTTCTTC	CASSYSRGRGAYNEQFF
-	TRBJ1-4	few	TRBV19	TGTGCCAGTAGTATGGGGACTGCAACTAATGAAAAACTGTTTTTT	CASSMGTATNEKLFF
-	TRBJ1-1	many	TRBV10-3	TGTGCCATCAGTGACTTAACTGAAGCTTTCTTT	CAISDLTEAFF
TRBD2	TRBJ2-1	-	TRBV4-3	TGCGCCAGCAGCCAAGGTACGGGAGGGTTCCGAAATGAGCAGTTCTTC	CASSQGTGGFRNEQFF
TRBD1	TRBJ1-5	many	TRBV7-8	TGTGCCAGCAGCGGGGACAGGCTGAATCAGCCCCAGCATTTT	CASSGDRLNQPQHF
TRBD2	TRBJ2-3	many	TRBV12-5	TGTGCTAGTGGTTTGCTGAGCGGGGCAACAGATACGCAGTATTTT	CASGLLSGATDTQYF